This T cell receptor (beta chain) was sequenced for a study of CD8 T cells in ankylosing spondylitis. Findings and caveats of the study: A motif in TCR beta, a set of roughly 8 highly homologous variants, appeared characteristic of ankylosing spondylitis blood. Matched synovial fluid from ankylosing spondylitis patients was reported to be enriched for disease-linked clones. Reactive arthritis synovial fluid and blood were previously reported to contain some motif variants.

Germline assignment: CDR1 LGHDT and CDR2 YNNKEL (reference sequence). The CDR3 sequence is 12 residues long. V was clipped by 4 bases and J by 7 bases, with 8 bases between them. As the method for making TCR beta libraries, quantitative 5'-RACE with molecular barcodes was used. MiXCR, applied by TCRdb to the 5' RACE reads, yields one record per CDR3 protein. The table lists fewer than 200,000 distinct CDR3 sequences, around 18% of them singletons. This clonotype was seen at least ten times. Its target is not known. The chain has TRBV3-1 and TRBJ2-1; D might be TRBD2 (5 bases). The sample taken for sequencing was blood, either unsorted or a sorted T cell fraction (not recorded which). The sequence was obtained from a male donor with ankylosing spondylitis or in good health (not recorded which). The CDR3 here is CASSLTGNEQFF. Written as DNA, the CDR3 is TGTGCCAGCAGCCTTACGGGGAATGAGCAGTTCTTC.